This TCR beta chain was retrieved from a study of neoadjuvant anti-PD-1 for oral cavity cancer. The CDR3 loop spans 15 amino acids. With V trimmed by 6 bases and J by 0 bases, 8 bases remained unmatched. Germline values: CDR1 SQVTM, CDR2 ANQGSEA. The time point was: after neoadjuvant nivolumab, at surgical resection. Only in-frame clones appear in the TCRdb table, and some are missing; sequencing was by immunoSEQ multiplex PCR. The data contain approximately 37,000 clones, over 30% of them singletons. The gene calls are TRBV29-1 and TRBJ1-1; 9 nucleotides agree with TRBD1. This receptor was obtained from a person aged 35-80 years with oral cavity squamous cell carcinoma. The input for sequencing was tumor tissue, taken after nivolumab (anti-PD-1) treatment. CDR3 DNA sequence: TGCAGCGTATCCGGGACAGGGACCCTGAACACTGAAGCTTTCTTT. Protein sequence: CSVSGTGTLNTEAFF.